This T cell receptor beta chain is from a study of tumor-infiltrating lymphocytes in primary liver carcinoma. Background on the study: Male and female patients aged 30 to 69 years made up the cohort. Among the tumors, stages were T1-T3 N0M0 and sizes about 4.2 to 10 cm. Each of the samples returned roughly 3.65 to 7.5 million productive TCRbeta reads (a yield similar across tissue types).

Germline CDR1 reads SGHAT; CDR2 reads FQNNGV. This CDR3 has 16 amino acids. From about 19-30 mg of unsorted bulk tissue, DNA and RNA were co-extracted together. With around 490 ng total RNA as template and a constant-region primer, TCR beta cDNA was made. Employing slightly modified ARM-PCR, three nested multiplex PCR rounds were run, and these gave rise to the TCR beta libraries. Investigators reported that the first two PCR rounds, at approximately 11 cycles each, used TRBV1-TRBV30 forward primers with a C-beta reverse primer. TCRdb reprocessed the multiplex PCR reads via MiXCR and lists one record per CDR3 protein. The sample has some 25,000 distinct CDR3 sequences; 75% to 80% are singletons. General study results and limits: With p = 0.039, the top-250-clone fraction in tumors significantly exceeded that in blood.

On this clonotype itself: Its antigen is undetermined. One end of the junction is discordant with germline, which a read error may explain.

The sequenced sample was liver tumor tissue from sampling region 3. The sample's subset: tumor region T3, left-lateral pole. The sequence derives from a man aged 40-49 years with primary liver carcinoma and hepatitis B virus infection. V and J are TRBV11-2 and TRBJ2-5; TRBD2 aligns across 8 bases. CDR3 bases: TGTGTCAGCAGTCATACTCCTGGCGGGGGGAAAGAAACCCAGTACTTC. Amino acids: CVSSHTPGGGKETQYF.